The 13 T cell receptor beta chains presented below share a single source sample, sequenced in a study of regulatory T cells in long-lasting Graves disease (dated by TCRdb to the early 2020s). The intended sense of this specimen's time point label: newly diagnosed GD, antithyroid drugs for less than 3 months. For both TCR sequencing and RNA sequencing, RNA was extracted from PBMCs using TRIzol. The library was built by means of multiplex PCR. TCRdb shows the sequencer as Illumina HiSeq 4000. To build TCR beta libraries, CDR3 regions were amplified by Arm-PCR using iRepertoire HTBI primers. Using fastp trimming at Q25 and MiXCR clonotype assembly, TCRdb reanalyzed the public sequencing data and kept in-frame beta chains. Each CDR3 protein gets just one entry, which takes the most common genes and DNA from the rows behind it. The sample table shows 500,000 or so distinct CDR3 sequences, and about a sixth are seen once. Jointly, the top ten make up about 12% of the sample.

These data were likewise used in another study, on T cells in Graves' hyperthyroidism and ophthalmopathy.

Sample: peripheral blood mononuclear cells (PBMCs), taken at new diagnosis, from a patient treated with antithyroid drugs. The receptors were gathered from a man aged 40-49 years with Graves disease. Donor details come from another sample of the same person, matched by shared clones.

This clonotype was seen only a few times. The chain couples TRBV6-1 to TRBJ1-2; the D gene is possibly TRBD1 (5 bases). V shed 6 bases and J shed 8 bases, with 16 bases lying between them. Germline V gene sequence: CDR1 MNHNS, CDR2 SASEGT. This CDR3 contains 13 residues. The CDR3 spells CASRINRSGGYTF. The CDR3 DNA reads TGTGCCAGCAGAATAAACAGGTCGGGGGGCTACACCTTC.

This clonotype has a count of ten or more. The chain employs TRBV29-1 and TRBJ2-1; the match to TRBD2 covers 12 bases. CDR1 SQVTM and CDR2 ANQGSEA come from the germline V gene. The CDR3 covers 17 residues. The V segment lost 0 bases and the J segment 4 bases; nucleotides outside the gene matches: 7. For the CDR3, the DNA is TGCAGCGTTGAAGATAGGTCTAGCGGGAGGGTATACAATGAGCAGTTCTTC. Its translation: CSVEDRSSGRVYNEQFF.

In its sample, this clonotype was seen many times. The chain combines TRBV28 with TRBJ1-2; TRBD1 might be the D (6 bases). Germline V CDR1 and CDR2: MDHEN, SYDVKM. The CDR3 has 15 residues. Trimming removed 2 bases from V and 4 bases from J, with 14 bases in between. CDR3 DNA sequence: TGTGCCAGCAGTTTACCTAAACAGGGCAGCTATGGCTACACCTTC. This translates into CASSLPKQGSYGYTF.

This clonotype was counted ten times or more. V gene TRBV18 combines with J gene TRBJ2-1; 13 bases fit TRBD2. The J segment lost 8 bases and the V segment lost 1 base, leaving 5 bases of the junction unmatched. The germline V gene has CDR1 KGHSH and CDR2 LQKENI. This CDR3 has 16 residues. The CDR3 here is CASSPRLAGGMDEQFF. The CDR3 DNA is TGTGCCAGCTCACCACGACTAGCGGGAGGTATGGATGAGCAGTTCTTC.

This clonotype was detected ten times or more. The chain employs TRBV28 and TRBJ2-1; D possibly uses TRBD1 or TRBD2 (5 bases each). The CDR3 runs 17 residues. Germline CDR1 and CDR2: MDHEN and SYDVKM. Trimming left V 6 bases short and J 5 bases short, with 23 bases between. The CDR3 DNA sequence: TGTGCCAGCAGCCCTGGGGCTAGCCGCCACTGGGACAATGAGCAGTTCTTC. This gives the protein CASSPGASRHWDNEQFF.

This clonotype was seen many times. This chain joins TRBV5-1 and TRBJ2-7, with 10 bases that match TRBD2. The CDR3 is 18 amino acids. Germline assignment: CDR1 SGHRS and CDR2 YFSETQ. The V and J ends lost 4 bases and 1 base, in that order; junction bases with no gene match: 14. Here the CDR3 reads CASSRGRLAGEDSYEQYF. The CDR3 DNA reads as TGCGCCAGCAGCAGGGGGCGGCTAGCGGGAGAGGATTCCTACGAGCAGTACTTC. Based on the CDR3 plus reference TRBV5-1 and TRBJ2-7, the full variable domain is KAGVTQTPRYLIKTRGQQVTLSCSPISGHRSVSWYQQTPGQGLQFLFEYFSETQRNKGNFPGRFSGRQFSNSRSEMNVSTLELGDSALYLCASSRGRLAGEDSYEQYFGPGTRLTVT.

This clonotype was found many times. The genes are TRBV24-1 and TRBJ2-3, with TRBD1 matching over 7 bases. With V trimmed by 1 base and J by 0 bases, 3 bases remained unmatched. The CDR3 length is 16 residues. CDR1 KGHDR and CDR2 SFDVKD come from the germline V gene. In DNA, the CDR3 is TGTGCCACCAGTGATTTCAACAGGGGAAGCACAGATACGCAGTATTTT. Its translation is CATSDFNRGSTDTQYF.

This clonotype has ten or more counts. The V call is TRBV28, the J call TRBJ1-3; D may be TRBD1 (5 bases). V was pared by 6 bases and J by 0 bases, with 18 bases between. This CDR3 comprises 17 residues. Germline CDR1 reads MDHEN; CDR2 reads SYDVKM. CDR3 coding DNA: TGTGCCAGCAGGCTGAACCTGGGGCAGGGCTCTGGAAACACCATATATTTT. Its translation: CASRLNLGQGSGNTIYF. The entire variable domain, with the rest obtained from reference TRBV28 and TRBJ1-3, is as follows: DVKVTQSSRYLVKRTGEKVFLECVQDMDHENMFWYRQDPGLGLRLIYFSYDVKMKEKGDIPEGYSVSREKKERFSLILESASTNQTSMYLCASRLNLGQGSGNTIYFGEGSWLTVV.

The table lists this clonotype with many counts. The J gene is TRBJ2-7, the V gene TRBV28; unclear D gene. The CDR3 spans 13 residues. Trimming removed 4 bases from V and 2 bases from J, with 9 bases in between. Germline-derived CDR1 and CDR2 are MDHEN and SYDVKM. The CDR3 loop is CASSSPRTYEQYF. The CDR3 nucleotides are TGTGCCAGCAGTTCTCCACGTACCTACGAGCAGTACTTC.

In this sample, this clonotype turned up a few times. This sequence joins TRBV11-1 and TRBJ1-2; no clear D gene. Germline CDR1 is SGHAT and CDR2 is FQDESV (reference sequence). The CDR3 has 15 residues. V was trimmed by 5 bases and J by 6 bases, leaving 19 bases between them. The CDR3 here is CASSPGLTSSHGYTF. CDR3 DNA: TGTGCCAGCAGCCCCGGACTCACTTCCTCCCATGGCTACACCTTC.

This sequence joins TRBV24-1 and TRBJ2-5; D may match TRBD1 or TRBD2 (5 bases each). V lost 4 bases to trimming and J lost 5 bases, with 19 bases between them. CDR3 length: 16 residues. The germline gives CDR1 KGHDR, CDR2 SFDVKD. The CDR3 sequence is CATSETGTPKAETQYF. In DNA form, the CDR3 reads TGTGCCACCAGTGAGACTGGGACCCCCAAGGCGGAGACCCAGTACTTC.

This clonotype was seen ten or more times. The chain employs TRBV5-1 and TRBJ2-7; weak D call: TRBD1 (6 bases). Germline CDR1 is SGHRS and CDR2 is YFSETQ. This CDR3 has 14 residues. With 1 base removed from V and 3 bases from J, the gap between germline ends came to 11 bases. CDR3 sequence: CASSLNRVGYEQYF. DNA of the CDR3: TGCGCCAGCAGCTTGAACAGGGTGGGCTACGAGCAGTACTTC.

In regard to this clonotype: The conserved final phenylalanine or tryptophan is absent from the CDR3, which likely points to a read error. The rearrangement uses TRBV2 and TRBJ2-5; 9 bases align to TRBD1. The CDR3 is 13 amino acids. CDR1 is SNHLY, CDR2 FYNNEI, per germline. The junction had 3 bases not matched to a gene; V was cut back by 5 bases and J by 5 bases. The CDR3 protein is CASSRDRVETQYS. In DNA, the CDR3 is TGTGCCAGCAGTCGGGACAGGGTGGAGACCCAGTACTCC.